Below, 12 T cell receptor beta chains from the same sample are listed, as sequenced in a study of CD4+ T cells in melanoma. Method: immunoSEQ multiplex PCR; TCRdb's copy keeps in-frame clones and lacks some. The sample yields over 100,000 clones, about 90% seen once. The sequencing input was peripheral blood. These TCRs come from a human donor with melanoma.

The chain employs TRBV10-3 and TRBJ2-7; TRBD1 might be the D (6 bases). The CDR3 runs to 13 residues. V lost 11 bases and J lost 0, with 14 bases in between. Germline-derived CDR1 and CDR2 are ENHRY and SYGVKD. In DNA form, the CDR3 reads TGTGCCCTCTTGAGGGGGAGCTCCTACGAGCAGTACTTC. Its protein is CALLRGSSYEQYF.

The V and J genes are TRBV5-1 and TRBJ1-3; possible D gene TRBD1, 6 bases. V was shortened by 3 bases and J by 0 bases, with 16 bases between the two germline ends. The CDR3 consists of 17 residues. In germline, CDR1 is SGHRS, CDR2 YFSETQ. CDR3 protein: CASSSDAGALSGNTIYF. The CDR3, as DNA: TGCGCCAGCAGCTCGGATGCGGGGGCCCTCTCTGGAAACACCATATATTTT.

The chain employs TRBV6-7 and TRBJ1-1; D is uncertain. TRBV6-7 is marked as an open reading frame, function uncertain. Trimming removed 8 bases from V and 1 base from J, with 14 bases in between. CDR3 size: 14 residues. The CDR3 DNA follows: TGTGCCAGCTCATATAAGGGAGGGAACACTGAAGCTTTCTTT. As protein: CASSYKGGNTEAFF.

V and J are TRBV28 and TRBJ1-5, with 8 bases aligning to TRBD1. Germline values: CDR1 MDHEN, CDR2 SYDVKM. This CDR3 has 15 amino acids. The V segment lost 3 bases and the J segment 7 bases; nucleotides outside the gene matches: 8. DNA for the CDR3: TGTGCCAGCAGTTTTGGGACAGGTGTAAGACAGCCCCAGCATTTT. Translating gives CASSFGTGVRQPQHF.

V gene TRBV18 combines with J gene TRBJ1-2; 9 bases are shared with TRBD1. The CDR3 loop spans 13 amino acids. Germline CDR1 reads KGHSH; CDR2 reads LQKENI. J lost 5 bases, V lost 8 bases, and 6 bases had no gene match. The CDR3 DNA reads TGTGCCAGCCGAACCGGGACAGGGTATGGCTACACCTTC. This translates into CASRTGTGYGYTF.

V is TRBV6-5 and J is TRBJ2-7; D call uncertain. V lost 6 bases and J 6 bases, leaving 15 bases between the germline ends. Germline CDR1 is MNHEY and CDR2 is SVGAGI. The CDR3 covers 13 residues. CDR3 nucleotides: TGTGCCAGCAGACAGAGGTCGCTGAGCGAGCAGTACTTC. Translated, it gives CASRQRSLSEQYF.

In regard to this clone: One junction end disagrees with the germline gene, perhaps due to a read error. The V gene is TRBV6-5, the J gene TRBJ2-3; weak D call: TRBD2 (7 bases). This CDR3 is 14 amino acids long. CDR1 MNHEY and CDR2 SVGAGI come from the germline V gene. The CDR3 DNA is TGTGTCAGCAGTCGACGCGGGGGCTCAGATACGCAGTATTTT. Translating gives CVSSRRGGSDTQYF.

The genes are TRBV7-2 and TRBJ1-2; D not certain. V was clipped by 5 bases and J by 2 bases, with 12 bases between them. CDR3 size: 14 residues. Per the germline V gene, CDR1 is SGHTA and CDR2 is FQGNSA. The CDR3 DNA reads TGTGCCAGCAGCCGCGACCCGCTCAACTATGGCTACACCTTC. This translates into CASSRDPLNYGYTF. Full variable domain (missing parts from reference TRBV7-2 and TRBJ1-2): GAGVSQSPSNKVTEKGKDVELRCDPISGHTALYWYRQSLGQGLEFLIYFQGNSAPDKSGLPSDRFSAERTGGSVSTLTIQRTQQEDSAVYLCASSRDPLNYGYTFGSGTRLTVV.

With regard to this clone: A junction end diverges from the germline sequence, so it may reflect a read error. The chain links TRBV9 to TRBJ2-5, with 9 bases identical to TRBD2. CDR3 length: 16 residues. CDR1 is SGDLS and CDR2 is YYNGEE in the germline V gene. CDR3 residues: CASSVSPSGDQGTQYF. The CDR3 DNA is TGTGCCAGCAGCGTATCTCCTAGCGGGGATCAAGGGACCCAGTACTTC.

This clone was picked up one time. The chain uses TRBV4-3 and TRBJ1-4; 7 bases are shared with TRBD1. CDR3 length equals 17 residues. V was pared by 2 bases and J by 0 bases, with 6 bases of the junction left unmatched. Germline V gene sequence: CDR1 LGHNA, CDR2 YSLEER. CDR3 region: CASSQYTGTATNEKLFF. The CDR3 region has the DNA TGCGCCAGCAGCCAATACACAGGGACAGCAACTAATGAAAAACTGTTTTTT.

The chain carries TRBV27 and TRBJ2-7, with 11 bases lining up with TRBD2. This CDR3 has 16 residues. The germline V gene encodes CDR1 MNHEY and CDR2 SMNVEV (reference sequence). The CDR3: CATPTPGLAVPYEQYF. The CDR3 nucleotides are TGTGCTACCCCTACACCGGGACTAGCGGTGCCCTACGAGCAGTACTTC.

The chain carries TRBV2 and TRBJ2-1, with TRBD2 identical over 11 bases. Germline trimming cut 5 bases from V and 8 bases from J; bases unmatched to any gene: 8. Germline V gene sequence: CDR1 SNHLY, CDR2 FYNNEI. The CDR3 runs to 15 residues. The CDR3 region is CASSSTSGGSYEQFF. In DNA form, the CDR3 reads TGTGCCAGCAGTTCCACTAGCGGGGGCTCCTATGAGCAGTTCTTC.